Each of the 18 T cell receptor beta chains below was sequenced from the same sample in a study of CD4+ T cells in melanoma. Method: immunoSEQ multiplex PCR; TCRdb's copy keeps in-frame clones and lacks some. The sample lists about 50,000 clones, 89% seen once, with roughly 12% in the top ten. The sequenced sample consisted of peripheral blood. Receptors originate from a human donor with melanoma.

The V gene is TRBV9, the J gene TRBJ1-2; TRBD1 might be the D (5 bases). The CDR3 spans 13 residues. Germline assignment: CDR1 SGDLS and CDR2 YYNGEE. Trimming pared 3 bases from V and 8 bases from J, leaving 14 bases between. CDR3 nucleotides: TGTGCCAGCAGCGCGGCAGGGAGGGAAGGCTACACCTTC. Protein product: CASSAAGREGYTF.

The chain links TRBV12-5 to TRBJ2-5; D gene ambiguous. This CDR3 contains 15 residues. Trimming removed 0 bases from V and 4 bases from J, with 12 bases in between. Germline V CDR1 and CDR2: LGHNT, FRNRAP. Here the CDR3 reads CASGLVQQSVETQYF. The CDR3 nucleotides are TGTGCTAGTGGTTTGGTACAACAGTCAGTAGAGACCCAGTACTTC.

The genes are TRBV5-1 and TRBJ1-2; TRBD1 might be the D (6 bases). Germline loops: CDR1 SGHRS, CDR2 YFSETQ. The ends were cut back, 5 bases at V and 10 bases at J, with 18 bases in the middle. This CDR3 contains 13 residues. The CDR3 loop reads CASSPDRSTPYTF. As DNA, the CDR3 is TGCGCCAGCAGTCCAGACAGGTCAACCCCCTACACCTTC. Based on the CDR3 plus reference TRBV5-1 and TRBJ1-2, the full variable domain is KAGVTQTPRYLIKTRGQQVTLSCSPISGHRSVSWYQQTPGQGLQFLFEYFSETQRNKGNFPGRFSGRQFSNSRSEMNVSTLELGDSALYLCASSPDRSTPYTFGSGTRLTVV.

This sequence joins TRBV7-5 and TRBJ1-1; the DNA was not compared with TRBD1, the D call given in the table. TRBV7-5 is a pseudogene segment. This CDR3 is 13 amino acids long. The CDR3 protein is CARSFRGRAEAFF. The DNA of the CDR3 is TGTGCCAGAAGCTTCAGGGGCCGAGCTGAAGCTTTCTTT.

V is TRBV10-3 and J is TRBJ1-4; D gene unclear. Germline CDR1 reads ENHRY; CDR2 reads SYGVKD. This CDR3 contains 16 residues. Trimming took off 0 bases at V and 3 bases at J, with 11 bases between the two ends. CDR3 region: CAISESSGSANEKLFF. The CDR3 bases are TGTGCCATCAGTGAGTCGAGCGGCAGCGCTAATGAAAAACTGTTTTTT.

The chain joins TRBV6-5 to TRBJ2-7; possible D gene TRBD1, 5 bases. The germline V gene has CDR1 MNHEY and CDR2 SVGAGI. The V end was cut by 7 bases, the J end by 6 bases, with 16 bases between. The CDR3 extends over 13 amino acids. The CDR3, as DNA: TGTGCCAGCACCCTTAGGGGCCTGCCCGAGCAGTACTTC. Protein sequence: CASTLRGLPEQYF.

The rearrangement joins TRBV5-6 to TRBJ1-2, with unresolved D. Germline CDR1 reads SGHDT; CDR2 reads YYEEEE. This CDR3 has 13 residues. The V and J ends lost 0 bases and 2 bases respectively, with 5 bases between them. CDR3 amino acids: CASSLEENYGYTF. The CDR3 DNA reads TGTGCCAGCAGCTTGGAGGAGAACTATGGCTACACCTTC.

The V call is TRBV7-3, the J call TRBJ1-1; weak D call: TRBD1 (5 bases). This CDR3 contains 14 residues. CDR1 is SGHTA and CDR2 is FQGTGA in the germline V gene. Deletions cut 5 bases from V and 8 bases from J, with 18 bases between. DNA of the CDR3: TGTGCCAGCAGCCCGTGGGCAGGGACTGGGGAAGCTTTCTTT. Encoded protein: CASSPWAGTGEAFF.

The V call is TRBV27, the J call TRBJ2-7; D not certain. The V gene lost 4 bases and the J gene lost 1 base, with 8 bases spanning the gap. CDR3 size: 13 residues. Germline CDR1 and CDR2: MNHEY and SMNVEV (reference sequence). The CDR3 loop is CASSSTGSYEQYF. CDR3 bases: TGTGCCAGCAGTTCCACTGGTTCCTACGAGCAGTACTTC.

V is TRBV18 and J is TRBJ2-5; 8 bases fit TRBD2. Unmatched junction bases numbered 5, after V lost 8 bases and J lost 3 bases. CDR3 size: 13 residues. Germline-derived CDR1 and CDR2 are KGHSH and LQKENI. The CDR3 DNA sequence: TGTGCCAGCCGGGGGGGCCTGGAAGAGACCCAGTACTTC. This encodes CASRGGLEETQYF. The full variable domain, in which reference TRBV18 and TRBJ2-5 provide the parts outside the CDR3, is NAGVMQNPRHLVRRRGQEARLRCSPMKGHSHVYWYRQLPEEGLKFMVYLQKENIIDESGMPKERFSAEFPKEGPSILRIQQVVRGDSAAYFCASRGGLEETQYFGPGTRLLVL.

This clone was seen a single time. The chain carries TRBV7-2 and TRBJ2-1, with D maybe TRBD2 (7 bases). The V and J ends lost 6 bases and 2 bases respectively, with 11 bases between them. The germline CDR1 and CDR2 sequences are SGHTA and FQGNSA. The CDR3 sequence is 14 residues long. The CDR3 loop is CASRGGGPYNEQFF. DNA of the CDR3: TGTGCCAGCAGAGGGGGGGGACCCTACAATGAGCAGTTCTTC.

V and J are TRBV27 and TRBJ2-7, with 9 positions matching TRBD1. The CDR3 is made up of 14 amino acids. CDR1 and CDR2 (germline): MNHEY, SMNVEV (reference sequence). V shed 5 bases and J 3 bases; nucleotides not matched to a gene: 5. The CDR3 region is CASSPRGQGYEQYF. CDR3 DNA sequence: TGTGCCAGCAGTCCAAGGGGACAGGGCTACGAGCAGTACTTC.

The CDR3 sequence: CASSTGHGNTEAFF. The CDR3 bases are TGTGCCAGCAGCACCGGACACGGGAACACTGAAGCTTTCTTT. The chain has TRBV7-2 and TRBJ1-1; TRBD1 might be the D (5 bases). CDR1 is SGHTA, CDR2 FQGNSA, per germline. V lost 5 bases and J lost 1, with 11 bases in between. This CDR3 region has 14 residues.

The chain recombines TRBV7-2 with TRBJ2-7; D may correspond to TRBD1 or TRBD2 (5 bases each). V dropped 3 bases and J dropped 0 bases, with 12 bases sitting between them. The CDR3 length is 15 residues. Germline V gene sequence: CDR1 SGHTA, CDR2 FQGNSA. The CDR3 DNA follows: TGTGCCAGCAGCTTCGACAGAGACTACTCCTACGAGCAGTACTTC. It translates to CASSFDRDYSYEQYF.

In its sample, this clone was seen a few times. The chain combines TRBV29-1 with TRBJ2-7; 7 bases map to TRBD2. Germline lookup yields CDR1 SQVTM and CDR2 ANQGSEA. J lost 2 bases, V lost 6 bases, and 1 base had no gene match. The CDR3 consists of 11 residues. In DNA form, the CDR3 reads TGCAGCGTGCGGGAGACCTACGAGCAGTACTTC. Translating it yields CSVRETYEQYF.

V is TRBV27 and J is TRBJ2-2; perhaps TRBD1 as D (6 bases). V lost 2 bases to trimming and J lost 4 bases, with 11 bases between them. Germline assignment: CDR1 MNHEY and CDR2 SMNVEV (reference sequence). The CDR3 covers 15 residues. This chain's CDR3 is CASSLGQRGTGELFF. In DNA, the CDR3 is TGTGCCAGCAGTTTAGGACAGAGAGGCACCGGGGAGCTGTTTTTT.

The chain links TRBV27 to TRBJ1-5; 7 nucleotides agree with TRBD1. This CDR3 contains 14 residues. CDR1 is MNHEY and CDR2 is SMNVEV in the germline V gene (reference sequence). Unmatched junction bases numbered 6, after V lost 4 bases and J lost 6 bases. CDR3 in DNA: TGTGCCAGCAGTTCACGACAGGGCAGTCAGCCCCAGCATTTT. Protein: CASSSRQGSQPQHF.

The table lists this clone with a few counts. The genes are TRBV5-6 and TRBJ1-4; D gene unclear. V lost 2 bases and J lost 3, with 17 bases in between. The CDR3 is 17 residues long. Germline loops: CDR1 SGHDT, CDR2 YYEEEE. In nucleotides, the CDR3 is TGTGCCAGCAGCTTTAATCCCAGCCTAACCCCTAATGAAAAACTGTTTTTT. It codes for CASSFNPSLTPNEKLFF.